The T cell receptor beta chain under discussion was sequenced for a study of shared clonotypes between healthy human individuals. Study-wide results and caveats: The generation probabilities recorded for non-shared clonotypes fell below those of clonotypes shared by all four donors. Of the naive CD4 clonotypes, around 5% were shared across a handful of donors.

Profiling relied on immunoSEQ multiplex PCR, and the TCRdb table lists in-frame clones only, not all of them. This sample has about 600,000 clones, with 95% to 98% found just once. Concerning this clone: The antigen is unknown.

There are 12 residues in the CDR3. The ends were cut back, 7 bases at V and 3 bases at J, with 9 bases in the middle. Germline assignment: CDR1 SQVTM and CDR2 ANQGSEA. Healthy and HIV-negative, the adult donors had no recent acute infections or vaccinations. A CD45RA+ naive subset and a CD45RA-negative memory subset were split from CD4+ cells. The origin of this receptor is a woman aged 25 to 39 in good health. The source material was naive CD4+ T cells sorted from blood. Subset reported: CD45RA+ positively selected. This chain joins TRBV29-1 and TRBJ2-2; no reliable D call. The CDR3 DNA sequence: TGCAGCGGTACACGAGACACCGGGGAGCTGTTTTTT. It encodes CSGTRDTGELFF.